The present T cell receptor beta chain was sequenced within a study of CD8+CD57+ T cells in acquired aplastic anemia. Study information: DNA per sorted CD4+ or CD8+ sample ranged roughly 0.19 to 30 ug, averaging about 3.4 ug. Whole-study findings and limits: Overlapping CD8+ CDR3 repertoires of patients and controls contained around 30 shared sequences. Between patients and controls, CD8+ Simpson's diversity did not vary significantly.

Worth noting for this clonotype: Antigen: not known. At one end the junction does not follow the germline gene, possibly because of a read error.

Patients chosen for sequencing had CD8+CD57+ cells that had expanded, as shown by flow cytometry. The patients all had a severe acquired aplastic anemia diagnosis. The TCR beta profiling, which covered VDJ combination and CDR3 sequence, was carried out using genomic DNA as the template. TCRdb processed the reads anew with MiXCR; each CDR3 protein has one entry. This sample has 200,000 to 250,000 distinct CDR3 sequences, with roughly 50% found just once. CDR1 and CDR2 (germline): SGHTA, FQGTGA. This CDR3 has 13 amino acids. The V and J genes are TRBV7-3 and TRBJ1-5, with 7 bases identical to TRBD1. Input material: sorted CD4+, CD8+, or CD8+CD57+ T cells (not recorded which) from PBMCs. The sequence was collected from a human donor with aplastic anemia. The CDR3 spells CACSSPGQFDEHF. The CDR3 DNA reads TGTGCCTGCAGCTCCCCGGGACAGTTCGACGAGCATTTT.